This TCR beta chain was retrieved from a study of OX40 agonist ivuxolimab in advanced cancers. Study-wide context: Each dose-escalation patient presented with hepatocellular carcinoma, melanoma, renal cell or head and neck cancer. A male proportion of about 84% was recorded, with mean age 60 years and range about 20 to 90. Study-level results: Expanded clones tended on average to be more numerous among CD8+ T cells than CD4+. CD4+ and CD8+ T cells in blood underwent clonal expansion by week 6 at 0.1 to 3.0 mg/kg.

Comment on this clone: What it binds is unknown.

Germline V CDR1 and CDR2: SNHLY, FYNNEI. The V segment lost 3 bases and the J segment 0 bases; nucleotides outside the gene matches: 11. CDR3 length: 18 residues. The table came from immunoSEQ multiplex PCR; TCRdb's copy has only in-frame clones and leaves some out. The sample holds over 35,000 clones, 80% to 90% seen once. The sample consisted of CD4+ or CD8+ T cells sorted from blood, taken in a trial of the OX40 agonist ivuxolimab. The receptor's source is an adult with an advanced solid tumor such as melanoma, head and neck, liver or kidney cancer. The chain recombines TRBV2 with TRBJ2-7; 10 bases fit TRBD2. This CDR3 is CASSESLAGAPSSYEQYF. CDR3 DNA: TGTGCCAGCAGTGAGAGTCTAGCGGGGGCCCCTAGCTCCTACGAGCAGTACTTC.